The 4 T cell receptor beta chains below come from one sample, sequenced in a study of response to subunit inactivated influenza vaccine. TCRdb called the RT-PCR reads again in MiXCR, with one record for every CDR3 protein. The table records 430,000 or so distinct CDR3 sequences, about 10% of them present only once. The sample consisted of PBMCs from blood, taken 45 days after vaccination. These receptors were obtained from a man in his fifties who received an inactivated influenza vaccine.

The chain employs TRBV7-9 and TRBJ2-3; 8 positions match TRBD2. The CDR3 consists of 15 residues. Germline V gives CDR1 SEHNR, CDR2 FQNEAQ (reference sequence). The V segment lost 4 bases and the J segment 2 bases; nucleotides outside the gene matches: 5. CDR3 bases: TGTGCCAGCAGCTCCCTAGCGGGTACCACAGATACGCAGTATTTT. This translates into CASSSLAGTTDTQYF.

This clonotype was counted only a few times. This chain uses TRBV29-1 with TRBJ1-1; D possibly corresponds to TRBD1 (6 bases). Trimming took off 6 bases at V and 1 base at J, with 9 bases between the two ends. This CDR3 comprises 12 residues. Germline V gene sequence: CDR1 SQVTM, CDR2 ANQGSEA. The CDR3 region has the DNA TGCAGCGTCGGACAGCCGAACACTGAAGCTTTCTTT. Its protein is CSVGQPNTEAFF.

This clonotype has a handful of counts. V is TRBV20-1 and J is TRBJ2-3, with D unresolved. Per the germline V gene, CDR1 is DFQATT and CDR2 is SNEGSKA (reference sequence). With 1 base removed from V and 3 bases from J, the gap between germline ends came to 11 bases. The CDR3 is 14 amino acids. CDR3 protein: CSARGLYSTDTQYF. In DNA form, the CDR3 reads TGCAGTGCTAGAGGGCTTTATTCGACAGATACGCAGTATTTT.

This clonotype has a count of ten or more. V and J are TRBV9 and TRBJ2-2; no definite D call. CDR1 SGDLS and CDR2 YYNGEE come from the germline V gene. The CDR3 has 12 amino acids. Trimming removed 4 bases at V and 2 bases at J, with 3 bases between. This CDR3 is CASSTNTGELFF. CDR3 bases: TGTGCCAGCAGCACCAACACCGGGGAGCTGTTTTTT.